Each of the 19 T cell receptor beta chains below was sequenced from the same sample in a study of T cell repertoires in cytomegalovirus infection. TCRdb re-derived calls from the reads in MiXCR, one entry per CDR3 protein. The sample holds about 110,000 distinct CDR3 sequences, about 28% seen once. No antigen has been assigned to these receptors. This specimen was CD8+ T cells from cultured PBMCs, taken from culture after CMV antigen stimulation. The receptors derive from a human donor in good health (CMV status not recorded). Some clones in this sample may be carry-over from other donors' samples.

This clonotype came up a few times. The rearrangement joins TRBV29-1 to TRBJ2-1; 10 nucleotides line up with TRBD2. Germline CDR1 is SQVTM and CDR2 is ANQGSEA. CDR3 length equals 13 residues. The V and J ends lost 6 bases and 8 bases, in that order; junction bases with no gene match: 7. The CDR3 spells CSVPLAGSYEQFF. DNA of the CDR3: TGCAGCGTCCCACTAGCGGGGAGTTATGAGCAGTTCTTC.

This chain uses TRBV19 with TRBJ2-7; D gene unclear. This CDR3 is 14 amino acids long. V lost 5 bases, J lost 3 bases, and 14 bases lay in between. Germline assignment: CDR1 LNHDA and CDR2 SQIVND (reference sequence). The CDR3 sequence is CASSLGRYGYEQYF. Here the CDR3 DNA reads TGTGCCAGTAGTCTCGGCCGGTACGGCTACGAGCAGTACTTC.

This chain connects TRBV6-1 to TRBJ1-5; 12 nucleotides align to TRBD1. Germline CDR1 and CDR2: MNHNS and SASEGT. The CDR3 consists of 16 residues. The V and J ends lost 3 bases and 0 bases, in that order; junction bases with no gene match: 0. CDR3 protein: CASSEGQGASNQPQHF. In DNA form, the CDR3 reads TGTGCCAGCAGTGAGGGACAGGGGGCTAGCAATCAGCCCCAGCATTTT.

This clonotype has just a few counts. This rearrangement joins TRBV7-9 to TRBJ2-4; D is unresolved. This CDR3 region has 13 residues. CDR1 is SEHNR and CDR2 is FQNEAQ in the germline V gene (reference sequence). The V gene lost 0 bases and the J gene lost 5 bases, with 5 bases spanning the gap. CDR3: CASSLADENIQYF. CDR3 DNA: TGTGCCAGCAGCTTAGCGGACGAAAACATTCAGTACTTC.

The chain recombines TRBV19 with TRBJ1-2; D is ambiguous. The V end lost 10 bases, the J end lost 7 bases, and 16 bases lay between the germline ends. This CDR3 contains 12 residues. Germline V CDR1 and CDR2: LNHDA, SQIVND (reference sequence). As DNA, the CDR3 is TGTGCCACCCTGATTGGGATCAGTGGCTACACCTTC. Encoded protein: CATLIGISGYTF.

This rearrangement joins TRBV25-1 to TRBJ1-5; D perhaps matches TRBD1 (5 bases). V lost 3 bases and J 6 bases, leaving 15 bases between the germline ends. CDR3 length: 15 residues. Germline CDR1 reads MGHDK; CDR2 reads SYGVNS. The CDR3 sequence: CASSESGGSGQPQHF. The CDR3 DNA reads as TGTGCCAGCAGTGAGTCCGGGGGAAGTGGTCAGCCCCAGCATTTT.

The rearrangement joins TRBV27 to TRBJ1-1; no reliable D call. CDR1 is MNHEY and CDR2 is SMNVEV in the germline V gene (reference sequence). Trimming removed 1 base at V and 3 bases at J, with 18 bases between. The CDR3 consists of 17 residues. The CDR3 here is CASSLWAGVSPYTEAFF. The DNA for the CDR3 is TGTGCCAGCAGTTTATGGGCCGGGGTAAGCCCTTACACTGAAGCTTTCTTT.

The CDR3, as DNA: TGTGCCAGTAGTATAGAAGGGACAGGCCGCCAGCCCCAGCATTTT. Translated, it gives CASSIEGTGRQPQHF. The chain carries TRBV19 and TRBJ1-5, with 8 bases fitting TRBD1. The CDR3 is made up of 15 amino acids. Germline V gene sequence: CDR1 LNHDA, CDR2 SQIVND (reference sequence). V lost 0 bases and J lost 7; bases outside the gene matches: 5.

This clonotype was observed a handful of times. J is TRBJ2-6 and V is TRBV12-3 or TRBV12-4; perhaps TRBD2 as D (5 bases). This CDR3 has 18 amino acids. The ends were cut back, 6 bases at V and 0 bases at J, with 18 bases in the middle. The CDR3 DNA follows: TGTGCCAGCAGCAAACTAATCGGGGAACGCTCTGGGGCCAACGTCCTGACTTTC. Its translation: CASSKLIGERSGANVLTF.

The chain employs TRBV7-6 and TRBJ2-3; D gene uncertain. Germline CDR1 and CDR2: SGHVS and FNYEAQ. Trimming removed 4 bases at V and 5 bases at J, with 10 bases between. The CDR3 is 13 amino acids. The CDR3 sequence is CASSSVLVDTQYF. The DNA of the CDR3 is TGTGCCAGCAGCTCGGTTTTAGTAGATACGCAGTATTTT.

In this sample, this clonotype turned up a few times. V gene TRBV15 combines with J gene TRBJ1-5, with D hard to call. Germline V CDR1 and CDR2: LNHNV, YYDKDF (reference sequence). This CDR3 has 14 residues. Trimming took 3 bases from V and 3 from J, leaving 9 bases between them. This chain's CDR3 is CATSSMGYNQPQHF. The CDR3 coding sequence is TGTGCCACCAGCAGCATGGGGTACAATCAGCCCCAGCATTTT.

J is TRBJ2-2 and V is TRBV29-1, with D perhaps TRBD1 (6 bases). This CDR3 spans 18 amino acids. Germline CDR1 SQVTM, CDR2 ANQGSEA. Trimming shortened V by 1 base and J by 1 base, and 19 bases separated the two germline ends. Here the CDR3 DNA reads TGCAGCGTTGAAGGGGTCAGGGGCGAATTAGAGAACACCGGGGAGCTGTTTTTT. Amino acids: CSVEGVRGELENTGELFF.

The chain couples TRBV12-3 or TRBV12-4 to TRBJ1-5; D call uncertain. Between the trimmed V and J ends, which lost 3 bases and 0 bases, there was a span of 6 bases. The CDR3 extends over 14 amino acids. The CDR3 protein is CASSLISSNQPQHF. The CDR3 DNA is TGTGCCAGCAGTTTGATTTCTAGCAATCAGCCCCAGCATTTT.

In this sample, this clonotype turned up a few times. This chain joins TRBV12-3 or TRBV12-4 and TRBJ2-7, with TRBD1 matching over 7 bases. CDR3 length: 16 amino acids. V lost 1 base to trimming and J lost 3 bases; unmatched junction nucleotides: 9. CDR3 in DNA: TGTGCCAGCAGTTTAGGAGTGGGACAGAGACTCTACGAGCAGTACTTC. Translating gives CASSLGVGQRLYEQYF.

This sequence joins TRBV7-9 and TRBJ1-1; 8 positions agree with TRBD1. V gave up 3 bases and J gave up 3 bases; unmatched junction bases: 9. Germline V gene data show CDR1 as SEHNR and CDR2 as FQNEAQ (reference sequence). The CDR3 covers 16 residues. This CDR3 reads CASSFPDRAIHTEAFF. CDR3 DNA: TGTGCCAGCAGCTTCCCGGACAGGGCAATCCACACTGAAGCTTTCTTT. Based on the CDR3 plus reference TRBV7-9 and TRBJ1-1, the full variable domain is DTGVSQNPRHKITKRGQNVTFRCDPISEHNRLYWYRQTLGQGPEFLTYFQNEAQLEKSRLLSDRFSAERPKGSFSTLEIQRTEQGDSAMYLCASSFPDRAIHTEAFFGQGTRLTVV.

This clonotype came up many times. The V gene is TRBV7-9, the J gene TRBJ2-1; D is uncertain. The CDR3 covers 13 residues. The ends were cut back, 5 bases at V and 9 bases at J, with 14 bases in the middle. The germline gives CDR1 SEHNR, CDR2 FQNEAQ (reference sequence). The CDR3 DNA sequence: TGTGCCAGCAGCCTCTACTCAGTTTCTGAGCAGTTCTTC. Protein: CASSLYSVSEQFF. Based on the CDR3 plus reference TRBV7-9 and TRBJ2-1, the full variable domain is DTGVSQNPRHKITKRGQNVTFRCDPISEHNRLYWYRQTLGQGPEFLTYFQNEAQLEKSRLLSDRFSAERPKGSFSTLEIQRTEQGDSAMYLCASSLYSVSEQFFGPGTRLTVL.

The chain couples TRBV7-3 to TRBJ1-1, with D perhaps matching TRBD1 (6 bases). The CDR3 contains 14 residues. With 2 bases removed from V and 7 bases from J, the gap between germline ends came to 14 bases. Germline assignment: CDR1 SGHTA and CDR2 FQGTGA. The CDR3 spells CASSLEGGAREAFF. The CDR3 DNA reads TGTGCCAGCAGCTTAGAGGGGGGGGCTCGTGAAGCTTTCTTT.

The sample holds a few counts of this clonotype. The V gene is TRBV12-3 or TRBV12-4, the J gene TRBJ1-2; D call uncertain. The CDR3 loop spans 13 amino acids. V lost 2 bases to trimming and J lost 7 bases, with 11 bases between them. The CDR3 sequence: CASSLSVLGGYTF. The CDR3 nucleotides read TGTGCCAGCAGTTTATCCGTGCTCGGTGGCTACACCTTC.

V usage is TRBV29-1 and J usage is TRBJ2-1; 7 bases are shared with TRBD1. Looked up from germline, CDR1 is SQVTM and CDR2 is ANQGSEA. The CDR3 runs 15 residues. The V segment lost 7 bases and the J segment 3 bases; nucleotides outside the gene matches: 12. CDR3 loop: CSAFTGEGDYNEQFF. As DNA, the CDR3 is TGCAGCGCTTTCACAGGGGAAGGGGACTACAATGAGCAGTTCTTC.